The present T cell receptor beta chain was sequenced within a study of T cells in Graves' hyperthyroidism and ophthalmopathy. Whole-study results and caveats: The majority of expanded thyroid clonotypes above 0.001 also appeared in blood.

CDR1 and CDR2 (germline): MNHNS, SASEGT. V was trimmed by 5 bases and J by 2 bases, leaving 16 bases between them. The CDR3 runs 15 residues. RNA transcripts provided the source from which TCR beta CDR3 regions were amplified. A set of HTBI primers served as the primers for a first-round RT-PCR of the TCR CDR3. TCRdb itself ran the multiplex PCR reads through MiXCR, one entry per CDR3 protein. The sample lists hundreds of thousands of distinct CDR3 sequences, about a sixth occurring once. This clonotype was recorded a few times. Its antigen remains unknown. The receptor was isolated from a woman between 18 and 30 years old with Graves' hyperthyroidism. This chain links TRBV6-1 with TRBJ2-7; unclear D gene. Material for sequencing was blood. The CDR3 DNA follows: TGTGCCAGCAGTTTCACCGGGCCCGGTCCCTACGAGCAGTACTTC. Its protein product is CASSFTGPGPYEQYF.